The following is a T cell receptor (beta chain) sequence with its context. Its antigen is unidentified. One end of the junction fails to match germline, which may point to a read error. Noted time point: week 11, during vaccination. A single vaccine dose contained 300 ug of mutant IDH1 20-mer peptide, and topical imiquimod was used with it. Germline CDR1 and CDR2: SSHAT and FNYEAQ (reference sequence). The CDR3 runs 16 residues. This entry comes from a study of a mutant IDH1 vaccine in newly diagnosed glioma. Study at large: Mean patient age was about 40 years; around 60% were male and about 38% female. Prior therapy was radiotherapy, temozolomide, or both; most received both.

TCRdb's table, derived via immunoSEQ multiplex PCR, lists solely in-frame clones and lacks some. This table holds about 21,000 clones, nearly 90% found once. Study-wide points: It seemed that pseudoprogression was not linked to changes in the top peripheral T cell clonotypes.

Sequenced here: PBMCs, sampled from a glioma patient whose treatment included an IDH1 peptide vaccine. The V call is TRBV7-7, the J call TRBJ2-3; 9 positions match TRBD2. This receptor was identified in a woman between 40 and 55 years old with glioma. CDR3 DNA: TGTGCTAGCAGCTTAGGCGGAGGCGGGGGGGCGGATACGCAGTATTTT. Residues: CASSLGGGGGADTQYF.